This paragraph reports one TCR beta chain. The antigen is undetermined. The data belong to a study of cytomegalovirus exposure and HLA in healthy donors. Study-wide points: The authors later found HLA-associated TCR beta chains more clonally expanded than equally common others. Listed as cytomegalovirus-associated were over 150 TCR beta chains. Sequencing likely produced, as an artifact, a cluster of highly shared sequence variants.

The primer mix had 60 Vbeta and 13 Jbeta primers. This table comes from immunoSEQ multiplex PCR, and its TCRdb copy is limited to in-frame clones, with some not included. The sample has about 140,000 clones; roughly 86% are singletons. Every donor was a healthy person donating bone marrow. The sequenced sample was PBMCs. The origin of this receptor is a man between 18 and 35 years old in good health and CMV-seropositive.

The CDR3 DNA reads TGTGCCAGCAGCTTAGAGGTCGGGCGGGAGGGCTACGAGCAGTACTTC. It specifies CASSLEVGREGYEQYF. This rearrangement joins TRBV11-2 to TRBJ2-7; the match to TRBD2 covers 9 bases. With 0 bases clipped from V and 3 bases from J, the junction kept 6 bases outside the gene matches. This CDR3 is built from 16 residues. Germline CDR1 SGHAT, CDR2 FQNNGV.